These 18 T cell receptor beta chains came from one sample sequenced in a study of beta chain features in type 1 diabetes. The investigators reverse transcribed all of the isolated RNA, so they sequenced expressed TCRB transcripts. Sequencing used immunoSEQ multiplex PCR; TCRdb keeps in-frame clones, though not all of them. Here the sample spans approximately 120,000 clones, roughly 43% being singletons. Material for sequencing was stem cell memory CD4+ T cells from blood. These receptors came from a woman between 18 and 29 years old in good health.

J is TRBJ2-1 and V is TRBV5-1; 9 bases agree with TRBD1. Germline V gene sequence: CDR1 SGHRS, CDR2 YFSETQ. The ends lost 4 bases at V and 7 bases at J; junction bases unmatched: 6. The CDR3 runs 14 residues. The CDR3 protein is CASSPGTGRNEQFF. The CDR3 DNA is TGCGCCAGCAGCCCCGGGACAGGGAGGAATGAGCAGTTCTTC.

The chain couples TRBV29-1 to TRBJ1-2; D is unclear. The CDR3 totals 11 residues. CDR1 is SQVTM and CDR2 is ANQGSEA in the germline V gene. The V end lost 7 bases, the J end lost 8 bases, and 14 bases lay between the germline ends. The CDR3 spells CSARGVLGYTF. The CDR3 coding sequence is TGCAGCGCCCGCGGGGTTTTAGGCTACACCTTC.

This clone occurred a few times. The V call is TRBV30, the J call TRBJ2-2; D is unresolved. The V end was cut by 3 bases, the J end by 6 bases, with 14 bases between. The CDR3 contains 14 residues. Germline CDR1 GTSNPN, CDR2 SVGIG (reference sequence). CDR3 amino acids: CAWRPKTISGELFF. CDR3 DNA sequence: TGTGCCTGGAGGCCGAAAACTATTTCCGGGGAGCTGTTTTTT.

The rearrangement uses TRBV6-5 and TRBJ1-2, with a weak D call TRBD1 (5 bases). In germline, CDR1 is MNHEY, CDR2 SVGAGI. The CDR3 is 13 residues long. V was clipped by 0 bases and J by 8 bases, with 10 bases between them. CDR3 sequence: CASSYSGGVGYTF. CDR3 sequence (DNA): TGTGCCAGCAGTTACTCAGGAGGGGTCGGCTACACCTTC.

The chain has TRBV10-1 and TRBJ1-2, with TRBD1 as a possible D gene (6 bases). The CDR3 runs 15 residues. Germline V gene sequence: CDR1 WNHNN, CDR2 SYGVQD (reference sequence). The V end lost 0 bases, the J end lost 4 bases, and 12 bases lay between the germline ends. The CDR3 protein is CASSESTGPLYGYTF. The CDR3 DNA is TGCGCCAGCAGTGAGTCGACAGGTCCCCTCTATGGCTACACCTTC.

This rearrangement joins TRBV13 to TRBJ2-7, with D possibly matching TRBD2 (5 bases). V was pared by 4 bases and J by 2 bases, with 15 bases between. From germline, CDR1 is PRHDT and CDR2 FYEKMQ (reference sequence). The CDR3 extends over 15 amino acids. The CDR3 nucleotides are TGTGCCAGCAGCTACCCCCTAGCAGATACCTACGAGCAGTACTTC. The encoded protein is CASSYPLADTYEQYF.

The rearrangement uses TRBV5-1 and TRBJ2-1, with unresolved D. In germline, CDR1 is SGHRS, CDR2 YFSETQ. The CDR3 consists of 15 residues. V was cut by 2 bases and J by 9 bases, with 18 bases left in between. The CDR3 DNA sequence: TGCGCCAGCAGCTTAGTAGCTAGGCTCTCCACTGAGCAGTTCTTC. This codes for CASSLVARLSTEQFF.

This chain uses TRBV9 with TRBJ2-3, with 11 bases lining up with TRBD1. Germline-derived CDR1 and CDR2 are SGDLS and YYNGEE. Germline trimming cut 3 bases from V and 0 bases from J; bases unmatched to any gene: 3. The CDR3 spans 16 residues. The CDR3 protein is CASSGDRGTSTDTQYF. The CDR3 nucleotides read TGTGCCAGCAGCGGGGACAGGGGGACAAGCACAGATACGCAGTATTTT.

This clone was recorded a few times. The chain uses TRBV28 and TRBJ2-7; D is uncertain. Trimming cost V 6 bases and J 0 bases, with 6 bases left between them. The CDR3 has 12 amino acids. CDR1 and CDR2 (germline): MDHEN, SYDVKM. The CDR3 region has the DNA TGTGCCAGCAGGAGGTTCTCCTACGAGCAGTACTTC. Amino acid sequence: CASRRFSYEQYF.

The CDR3 is CASSYSGSGANVLTF. Here the CDR3 DNA reads TGTGCCAGCAGTTATAGTGGCTCTGGGGCCAACGTCCTGACTTTC. The chain is built from TRBV6-6 and TRBJ2-6; D is uncertain. Germline V gene lookup returns CDR1 MNHNY and CDR2 SVGAGI (reference sequence). V lost 3 bases and J 0 bases, leaving 6 bases between the germline ends. The CDR3 sequence is 15 residues long.

V and J are TRBV5-1 and TRBJ2-7, with 9 bases matching TRBD2. CDR1 and CDR2 (germline): SGHRS, YFSETQ. J was trimmed by 5 bases and V by 0 bases; bases with no gene match: 6. The CDR3 sequence is 15 residues long. In nucleotides, the CDR3 is TGCGCCAGCAGCTTGGTGCTTAGCGGGAGTGACGAGCAGTACTTC. The encoded protein is CASSLVLSGSDEQYF.

This rearrangement joins TRBV4-1 to TRBJ1-2; 12 bases agree with TRBD1. The V and J ends lost 3 bases and 3 bases, in that order; junction bases with no gene match: 5. The germline gives CDR1 MGHRA, CDR2 YSYEKL. This CDR3 has 16 residues. The CDR3 spells CASSQGQGARYYGYTF. The CDR3 DNA reads TGCGCCAGCAGCCAGGGACAGGGGGCTAGGTACTATGGCTACACCTTC.

This chain's CDR3 is CASSLSRDIGGYTF. In DNA form, the CDR3 reads TGTGCCAGCAGCCTTTCCAGGGATATTGGCGGCTACACCTTC. The V and J genes are TRBV5-5 and TRBJ1-2, with D possibly matching TRBD1 (5 bases). Germline V gives CDR1 SGHKS, CDR2 YYEKEE (reference sequence). The CDR3 length is 14 residues. Trimming pared 4 bases from V and 8 bases from J, leaving 18 bases between. Supplemented by reference TRBV5-5 and TRBJ1-2, the full variable domain reads DAGVTQSPTHLIKTRGQQVTLRCSPISGHKSVSWYQQVLGQGPQFIFQYYEKEERGRGNFPDRFSARQFPNYSSELNVNALLLGDSALYLCASSLSRDIGGYTFGSGTRLTVV.

The gene calls are TRBV9 and TRBJ2-2; 8 bases align to TRBD2. Germline CDR1 SGDLS, CDR2 YYNGEE. With 6 bases clipped from V and 5 bases from J, the junction kept 9 bases outside the gene matches. The CDR3 length is 15 residues. Here the CDR3 DNA reads TGTGCCAGCAAGATCGGGGTAGCGGGAACCGGGGAGCTGTTTTTT. Protein sequence: CASKIGVAGTGELFF.

The V gene is TRBV28, the J gene TRBJ1-3, with D unresolved. The V end was cut by 7 bases, the J end by 0 bases, with 10 bases between. This CDR3 is 14 amino acids long. The germline V gene has CDR1 MDHEN and CDR2 SYDVKM. The CDR3 nucleotides read TGTGCCAGCACCGTCCTCAGCTCTGGAAACACCATATATTTT. Translated: CASTVLSSGNTIYF.

The chain carries TRBV5-1 and TRBJ1-1; D perhaps matches TRBD1 (6 bases). This CDR3 comprises 15 residues. CDR1 is SGHRS and CDR2 is YFSETQ in the germline V gene. Trimming took off 3 bases at V and 6 bases at J, with 18 bases between the two ends. The CDR3 here is CASSSNQGRGAEAFF. The CDR3 region has the DNA TGCGCCAGCAGCTCCAATCAGGGGCGGGGGGCTGAAGCTTTCTTT.

The rearrangement uses TRBV7-3 and TRBJ2-6; 9 nucleotides line up with TRBD2. Germline loops: CDR1 SGHTA, CDR2 FQGTGA. V trimming: 6 bases; J trimming: 4 bases; junction bases outside the gene matches: 16. The CDR3 runs to 19 residues. CDR3 DNA: TGTGCCAGCAGTTTACCCCGAGCGGGAGGAACGGCGGGGGCCAACGTCCTGACTTTC. Its translation: CASSLPRAGGTAGANVLTF.

This chain uses TRBV10-3 with TRBJ2-1; 10 bases align to TRBD2. In germline, CDR1 is ENHRY, CDR2 SYGVKD. The CDR3 length is 17 residues. Trimming removed 3 bases from V and 4 bases from J; junction bases left unmatched: 9. CDR3 DNA sequence: TGTGCCATCAGTGAAGCTAGCGGGAGCGGTGTGTACAATGAGCAGTTCTTC. Encoded protein: CAISEASGSGVYNEQFF.